This T cell receptor (beta chain) is drawn from a study of PD-1 blockade in classical Hodgkin lymphoma. Study-wide context: Patients received nivolumab 3 mg/kg intravenously every 2 weeks.

TCRdb's table, derived via immunoSEQ multiplex PCR, lists solely in-frame clones and lacks some. The repertoire has about 4,800 clones, around 80% of them found once; the top ten carry around 3.6%. Germline CDR1 WNHNN, CDR2 SYGVQD (reference sequence). The CDR3 is made up of 15 amino acids. Deletions cut 0 bases from V and 5 bases from J, with 13 bases between. A remark on this clone: No antigen is known for it.

Whole-study results and caveats: No one has yet defined what causes the repertoire differences, which may be disease activity or prior therapy.

Documented time point: cycle 4 day 1 (C4D1), after less than 7 weeks of nivolumab. No patient escaped relapse after autologous stem cell transplantation, and brentuximab vedotin exposure varied. Magnetic negative selection of thawed PBMCs was the method by which CD4+ T cells were purified. The clonotype comes from a human donor with classical Hodgkin lymphoma. Sequenced here: CD4+ T cells from blood, sampled before the fourth cycle of nivolumab. The rearrangement links TRBV10-1 to TRBJ1-2; maybe TRBD1 (5 bases). CDR3 bases: TGCGCCAGCAGTGAGTCAGACAGCTTTAGATATGGCTACACCTTC. This gives the protein CASSESDSFRYGYTF.